These 28 T cell receptor beta chains were sequenced from one sample in a study of blood T cell repertoires in COVID-19. Profiled with immunoSEQ multiplex PCR; TCRdb holds only in-frame clones, not every one. In the table there are a few hundred thousand clones, 80% to 90% of which are singletons. The sample consisted of peripheral blood. The receptor source for this set is a woman between 50 and 59 years old with acute or convalescent COVID-19.

This chain uses TRBV6-4 with TRBJ2-1; tentatively, D is TRBD1 (5 bases). The V end was cut by 1 base, the J end by 6 bases, with 10 bases between. Germline-derived CDR1 and CDR2 are MRHNA and SNTAGT. CDR3 length: 14 residues. CDR3 in amino acids: CASSDFSQGNEQFF. CDR3 bases: TGTGCCAGCAGTGACTTCAGCCAGGGCAATGAGCAGTTCTTC.

The genes are TRBV19 and TRBJ2-6; TRBD2 agrees at 8 bases. Germline trimming cut 3 bases from V and 2 bases from J; bases unmatched to any gene: 3. This CDR3 region has 16 residues. The germline gives CDR1 LNHDA, CDR2 SQIVND (reference sequence). The CDR3 reads CASSIGGEPGANVLTF. The CDR3 DNA reads TGTGCCAGTAGTATCGGGGGGGAGCCTGGGGCCAACGTCCTGACTTTC.

The rearrangement uses TRBV5-6 and TRBJ2-5; 12 nucleotides align to TRBD1. V shed 4 bases, J shed 5 bases, and the junction held 6 bases outside the gene matches. Per the germline V gene, CDR1 is SGHDT and CDR2 is YYEEEE. The CDR3 is made up of 15 amino acids. CDR3 residues: CASSPGQGARETQYF. The CDR3 region has the DNA TGTGCCAGCAGCCCGGGACAGGGGGCAAGGGAGACCCAGTACTTC.

The V and J genes are TRBV10-1 and TRBJ2-1; 10 bases line up with TRBD2. CDR1 WNHNN and CDR2 SYGVQD come from the germline V gene (reference sequence). V dropped 10 bases and J dropped 9; count of bases not matched to a gene: 15. The CDR3 is 15 residues long. The DNA of the CDR3 is TGCGCCACCCGGGAGGAGCGGGGGGGCGTGGGTGAGCAGTTCTTC. Amino acid sequence: CATREERGGVGEQFF.

The chain has TRBV18 and TRBJ1-2, with 7 positions matching TRBD1. The junction had 8 bases not matched to a gene; V was cut back by 6 bases and J by 4 bases. This CDR3 has 14 amino acids. The germline gives CDR1 KGHSH, CDR2 LQKENI. CDR3 in amino acids: CASSPTGNFYGYTF. The CDR3 bases are TGTGCCAGCTCTCCGACAGGGAACTTCTATGGCTACACCTTC. The full variable domain, completed using reference TRBV18 and TRBJ1-2, is NAGVMQNPRHLVRRRGQEARLRCSPMKGHSHVYWYRQLPEEGLKFMVYLQKENIIDESGMPKERFSAEFPKEGPSILRIQQVVRGDSAAYFCASSPTGNFYGYTFGSGTRLTVV.

The rearrangement uses TRBV7-2 and TRBJ1-2; D unclear. Germline CDR1 is SGHTA and CDR2 is FQGNSA. Deletions cut 1 base from V and 1 base from J, with 7 bases between. The CDR3 runs to 14 residues. CDR3 in DNA: TGTGCCAGCAGCTTAGGCTTCAGTAACTATGGCTACACCTTC. Translated, it gives CASSLGFSNYGYTF.

V is TRBV6-5 and J is TRBJ1-5, with D perhaps matching TRBD1 (5 bases). Looked up from germline, CDR1 is MNHEY and CDR2 is SVGAGI. The CDR3 is 14 amino acids. Trimming removed 2 bases from V and 7 bases from J, with 12 bases in between. The CDR3 reads CASSYKGPEQPQHF. The CDR3 bases are TGTGCCAGCAGTTACAAGGGGCCGGAGCAGCCCCAGCATTTT.

The rearrangement links TRBV11-2 to TRBJ1-1; D might be TRBD1 (5 bases). Per the germline V gene, CDR1 is SGHAT and CDR2 is FQNNGV. Trimming removed 2 bases from V and 5 bases from J, with 24 bases in between. The CDR3 is 18 residues long. CDR3 in DNA: TGTGCCAGCAGCTTAATTCTGGGAGGGGAAGGGGATAAAACTGAAGCTTTCTTT. Its translation is CASSLILGGEGDKTEAFF. Full variable domain (remainder filled in from reference TRBV11-2 and TRBJ1-1): EAGVAQSPRYKIIEKRQSVAFWCNPISGHATLYWYQQILGQGPKLLIQFQNNGVVDDSQLPKDRFSAERLKGVDSTLKIQPAKLEDSAVYLCASSLILGGEGDKTEAFFGQGTRLTVV.

The rearrangement uses TRBV11-2 and TRBJ2-7; TRBD2 agrees at 9 bases. Trimming at V came to 3 bases and at J to 6 bases, leaving 6 bases not matched to a gene. The germline V gene has CDR1 SGHAT and CDR2 FQNNGV. This CDR3 region has 14 residues. This chain's CDR3 is CASSFGGGGGEQYV. The CDR3 DNA is TGTGCCAGCAGCTTCGGCGGCGGGGGGGGCGAGCAGTACGTC.

The genes are TRBV9 and TRBJ1-5; 7 nucleotides align to TRBD1. Unmatched junction bases numbered 5, after V lost 2 bases and J lost 6 bases. Germline loops: CDR1 SGDLS, CDR2 YYNGEE. The CDR3 spans 14 residues. CDR3 loop: CASSVTGLSQPQHF. The CDR3 DNA is TGTGCCAGCAGCGTGACAGGGTTAAGTCAGCCCCAGCATTTT.

The chain carries TRBV7-8 and TRBJ2-7; 8 bases fit TRBD2. The CDR3 loop spans 15 amino acids. V shed 1 base, J shed 0 bases, and the junction held 2 bases outside the gene matches. The germline V gene has CDR1 SGHVS and CDR2 FQNEAQ. CDR3 nucleotides: TGTGCCAGCAGCTTAGTGAGCGGGAGCTCCTACGAGCAGTACTTC. The encoded protein is CASSLVSGSSYEQYF.

The chain links TRBV3-1 (or the pseudogene TRBV3-2) to TRBJ2-7; 9 nucleotides match TRBD1. CDR3 length equals 16 residues. Germline-derived CDR1 and CDR2 are LGHDT and YNNKEL (reference sequence). The ends lost 0 bases at V and 1 base at J; junction bases unmatched: 4. Here the CDR3 reads CASSQDMGQGSYEQYF. For the CDR3, the DNA is TGTGCCAGCAGCCAAGATATGGGACAGGGATCCTACGAGCAGTACTTC.

The J gene is TRBJ2-3, the V gene TRBV14; 8 nucleotides align to TRBD1. Losses at the gene ends were 5 bases for V and 1 base for J; bases not matched to a gene: 8. The germline gives CDR1 SGHDN, CDR2 FVKESK. The CDR3 is 16 amino acids. The CDR3, as DNA: TGTGCCAGCAGCTTAGCCCGGGACAGGCGCACAGATACGCAGTATTTT. This codes for CASSLARDRRTDTQYF. Variable domain in full (rest from reference TRBV14 and TRBJ2-3): EAGVTQFPSHSVIEKGQTVTLRCDPISGHDNLYWYRRVMGKEIKFLLHFVKESKQDESGMPNNRFLAERTGGTYSTLKVQPAELEDSGVYFCASSLARDRRTDTQYFGPGTRLTVL.

This chain links TRBV7-6 with TRBJ1-1; tentative D call: TRBD1 (6 bases). CDR3 length equals 14 residues. Germline CDR1 reads SGHVS; CDR2 reads FNYEAQ. With 3 bases removed from V and 4 bases from J, the gap between germline ends came to 12 bases. The CDR3 loop is CASSFGGGATEAFF. DNA of the CDR3: TGTGCCAGCAGCTTTGGTGGGGGGGCCACTGAAGCTTTCTTT.

The chain's CDR3 is CASSTTGGIGFGYTF. The CDR3 nucleotides read TGTGCCAGTAGTACCACCGGGGGGATCGGTTTTGGCTACACCTTC. The genes are TRBV19 and TRBJ1-2; the D gene is possibly TRBD1 (5 bases). The V end was cut by 4 bases, the J end by 7 bases, with 19 bases between. In germline, CDR1 is LNHDA, CDR2 SQIVND (reference sequence). The CDR3 covers 15 residues.

The rearrangement joins TRBV18 to TRBJ2-7; tentative D call: TRBD2 (5 bases). The CDR3 length is 13 residues. Trimming took off 4 bases at V and 5 bases at J, with 12 bases between the two ends. CDR1 KGHSH and CDR2 LQKENI come from the germline V gene. CDR3 sequence (DNA): TGTGCCAGCTCACTCGGGGTTGCGAACGAGCAGTACTTC. This encodes CASSLGVANEQYF. The full variable domain, its missing parts supplied by reference TRBV18 and TRBJ2-7, is NAGVMQNPRHLVRRRGQEARLRCSPMKGHSHVYWYRQLPEEGLKFMVYLQKENIIDESGMPKERFSAEFPKEGPSILRIQQVVRGDSAAYFCASSLGVANEQYFGPGTRLTVT.

This clone was observed once. J is TRBJ2-5 and V is TRBV7-2, with 7 positions matching TRBD1. The V and J ends lost 4 bases and 0 bases, in that order; junction bases with no gene match: 5. Germline V gene lookup returns CDR1 SGHTA and CDR2 FQGNSA. The CDR3 runs 15 residues. The CDR3 nucleotides read TGTGCCAGCAGCTCATATGGGACAGACCAAGAGACCCAGTACTTC. Its protein product is CASSSYGTDQETQYF.

The chain employs TRBV2 and TRBJ2-5; D might be TRBD1 (5 bases). V lost 7 bases and J lost 7, with 16 bases in between. The germline gives CDR1 SNHLY, CDR2 FYNNEI. This CDR3 contains 13 residues. For the CDR3, the DNA is TGTGCCAGCACCGGTCCCGATCAGGGGACCCAGTACTTC. Protein product: CASTGPDQGTQYF.

The rearrangement joins TRBV19 to TRBJ2-1; possibly TRBD2 for D (7 bases). The CDR3 is made up of 16 amino acids. Germline V gene lookup returns CDR1 LNHDA and CDR2 SQIVND (reference sequence). V was clipped by 4 bases and J by 0 bases, with 13 bases between them. The CDR3 spells CASSRGGPSSYNEQFF. The CDR3, as DNA: TGTGCCAGTAGTAGGGGGGGCCCCAGCTCCTACAATGAGCAGTTCTTC.

Concerning this clone itself: Other DNA variants within this sample encode the same CDR3. The chain combines TRBV7-2 with TRBJ2-3, with D maybe TRBD2 (5 bases). CDR1 SGHTA and CDR2 FQGNSA come from the germline V gene. CDR3 length: 13 residues. V lost 1 base, J lost 4 bases, and 6 bases lay in between. The CDR3 sequence: CASSLGGADTQYF. The DNA of the CDR3 is TGTGCCAGCAGCTTAGGGGGAGCAGATACGCAGTATTTT.

This rearrangement joins TRBV30 to TRBJ2-5, with D possibly TRBD2 on 6 matching bases. This CDR3 contains 14 residues. CDR1 is GTSNPN, CDR2 SVGIG, per germline (reference sequence). The V and J ends lost 8 bases and 2 bases respectively, with 18 bases between them. The CDR3 reads CAPGALAHQETQYF. The CDR3 DNA follows: TGTGCCCCAGGCGCTCTAGCGCATCAAGAGACCCAGTACTTC.

The chain combines TRBV11-3 with TRBJ2-3; 9 nucleotides line up with TRBD1. CDR1 and CDR2 from the germline V gene are SGHNT and YENEEA. V trimming: 6 bases; J trimming: 2 bases; junction bases outside the gene matches: 9. The CDR3 contains 16 residues. For the CDR3, the DNA is TGTGCCAGCAGACTCGGACAGGGGACCCACACAGATACGCAGTATTTT. Amino acids: CASRLGQGTHTDTQYF.

A remark on this clone: The sample holds other DNA sequences that translate to the same CDR3. This chain connects TRBV5-4 to TRBJ1-5; weak D call: TRBD1 (6 bases). The CDR3 contains 14 residues. Germline CDR1 reads SGHNT; CDR2 reads YYREEE (reference sequence). Trimming cost V 2 bases and J 6 bases, with 12 bases left between them. The CDR3 loop is CASSFGGAGQPQHF. The DNA for the CDR3 is TGTGCCAGCAGCTTCGGGGGGGCGGGTCAGCCCCAGCATTTT.

With regard to this clone: Other DNA variants within this sample encode the same CDR3. This chain links TRBV5-1 with TRBJ1-6; 9 nucleotides agree with TRBD1. Germline V gene sequence: CDR1 SGHRS, CDR2 YFSETQ. This CDR3 is built from 14 residues. The V gene end was trimmed by 3 bases and the J gene end by 10 bases; junction bases not matched to a gene: 5. The CDR3 DNA reads TGCGCCAGCAGCTGGGGACAGGGCGAATCACCCCTCCACTTT. It encodes CASSWGQGESPLHF.

V and J are TRBV13 and TRBJ2-1, with 7 bases aligning to TRBD2. With V trimmed by 4 bases and J by 7 bases, 4 bases remained unmatched. The V gene's germline CDR1 is PRHDT and CDR2 FYEKMQ (reference sequence). The CDR3 loop spans 13 amino acids. The CDR3 loop is CASSSGGFNEQFF. CDR3 DNA sequence: TGTGCCAGCAGCTCGGGGGGATTTAATGAGCAGTTCTTC.

The chain employs TRBV5-1 and TRBJ1-2; 10 nucleotides agree with TRBD1. Germline CDR1 reads SGHRS; CDR2 reads YFSETQ. The CDR3 has 15 amino acids. J was trimmed by 6 bases and V by 3 bases; bases with no gene match: 8. CDR3 coding DNA: TGCGCCAGCAGCTCATTATCCGGGACAGGGGATGGCTACACCTTC. It specifies CASSSLSGTGDGYTF.

The chain employs TRBV27 and TRBJ2-1; 8 positions agree with TRBD2. The V gene's germline CDR1 is MNHEY and CDR2 SMNVEV (reference sequence). The CDR3 length is 16 residues. The J segment lost 4 bases and the V segment lost 7 bases, leaving 12 bases of the junction unmatched. CDR3 sequence: CASTRTSGSRYNEQFF. Written as DNA, the CDR3 is TGTGCCAGCACCAGAACAAGCGGGAGTCGGTACAATGAGCAGTTCTTC.

J is TRBJ1-2 and V is TRBV24-1; maybe TRBD1 (5 bases). V lost 6 bases to trimming and J lost 7 bases, with 8 bases between them. There are 11 residues in the CDR3. Germline V gives CDR1 KGHDR, CDR2 SFDVKD. The CDR3 DNA follows: TGTGCCACCAGTCCAGGGTTTGGCTACACCTTC. Translating it yields CATSPGFGYTF.